Included here is one TCR beta chain sequence, with context. The sample comes from a study of blood T cell repertoires in COVID-19. Researchers sorted participants into cohorts using their self-reported clinical history. Symptom resolution, clearance, or two negative PCRs marked donors in Cohort 3 as recovered. As handled by the study authors: Amplification with reference gene primers provided the estimates of nucleated cell counts. The data were produced by immunoSEQ multiplex PCR, yet TCRdb's version contains in-frame clones alone and is incomplete. The V and J calls and clone size are taken from that table; D and trimming were inferred from the DNA. Here the sample spans 450,000 to 600,000 clones, about 90% being singletons. Sequencing used PBMCs or T cells enriched from blood (not recorded which). The TCR was taken from a young woman who had recovered from COVID-19.

The DNA for the CDR3 is TGTGCCAGCAGCCCTCCACCTTCAGCGGCTCCAATAGACAATGAGCAGTTCTTC. Residues: CASSPPPSAAPIDNEQFF. V gene TRBV3-1 (or the pseudogene TRBV3-2) combines with J gene TRBJ2-1, with a possible D match to TRBD2 (5 bases). The CDR3 runs to 18 residues. Trimming pared 4 bases from V and 5 bases from J, leaving 24 bases between. The germline V gene has CDR1 LGHDT and CDR2 YNNKEL (reference sequence).